The sequence of this T cell receptor beta chain was determined in a study of shared clonotypes between healthy human individuals. The wider study: The cohort comprised a couple of women and a few men. Their ages spanned 18 to 49 years.

The CDR3 has 13 amino acids. The V gene lost 0 bases and the J gene lost 5 bases, with 5 bases spanning the gap. Germline-derived CDR1 and CDR2 are MGHRA and YSYEKL. Findings and caveats of the study: Naive subsets generally had larger estimated richness than memory subsets. For sorted subsets, rarefaction showed incomplete sequencing despite large depth.

Several immunoSEQ plates held equal portions of the genomic DNA taken from each subset. Sequencing was performed with immunoSEQ multiplex PCR; in TCRdb, only in-frame clones are kept and a portion is missing. The data show roughly 2,300,000 clones, less than 95% seen once. This clone was recorded only once. Antigen unknown. The source is a man aged 18-30 years in good health. Some clones in this sample may be carry-over from other donors' samples. Material for sequencing was naive CD4+ T cells from PBMCs. Subset described: CD45RA+ positively selected. This chain joins TRBV4-1 and TRBJ2-4; D call uncertain. The CDR3 here is CASSQDIQNIQYF. Written as DNA, the CDR3 is TGCGCCAGCAGCCAAGATATACAAAACATTCAGTACTTC.